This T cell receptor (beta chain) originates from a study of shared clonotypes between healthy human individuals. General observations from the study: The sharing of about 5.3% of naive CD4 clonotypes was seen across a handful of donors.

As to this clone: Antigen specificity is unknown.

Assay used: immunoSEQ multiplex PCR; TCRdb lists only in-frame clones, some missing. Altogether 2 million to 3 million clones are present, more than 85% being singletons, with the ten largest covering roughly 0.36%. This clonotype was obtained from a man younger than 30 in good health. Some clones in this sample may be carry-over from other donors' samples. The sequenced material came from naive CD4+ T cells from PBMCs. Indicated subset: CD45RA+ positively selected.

CDR3 amino acids: CASSFGQALTYEQYF. The CDR3 DNA reads TGCGCCAGCAGCTTCGGCCAGGCGTTAACCTACGAGCAGTACTTC. The chain is built from TRBV5-1 and TRBJ2-7; unclear D gene. V was cut by 2 bases and J by 2 bases, with 14 bases left in between. The CDR3 length is 15 residues. Germline V gene data show CDR1 as SGHRS and CDR2 as YFSETQ.